The clone carrying this T cell receptor (beta chain) was detected many times. As yet, its antigen is unknown. TCRdb re-derived calls from the RT-PCR reads in MiXCR, one entry per CDR3 protein. Seen here are around 580,000 distinct CDR3 sequences, about 15% observed once, and the top ten hold more than 9.5%. CDR3 length: 16 residues. V lost 2 bases, J lost 4 bases, and 5 bases stayed unmatched. CDR1 and CDR2 (germline): MNHEY, SVGEGT. This sample is part of a study of response to subunit inactivated influenza vaccine. Notes on the study in general: Researchers suggested that each seasonal influenza vaccination recruits few new T cells.

The source of this sequence is a man aged 50-59 years who received an inactivated influenza vaccine. This specimen consisted of PBMCs from blood, obtained 11 to 12 days after vaccination. The chain carries TRBV6-2 or TRBV6-3 and TRBJ2-2; TRBD2 aligns across 9 bases. CDR3: CASSYLSGSPTGELFF. The CDR3 nucleotides read TGTGCCAGCAGTTACCTTAGCGGGAGCCCCACCGGGGAGCTGTTTTTT.